This T cell receptor (beta chain) was recovered during a study of cytomegalovirus exposure and HLA in healthy donors. Whole-study results and caveats: In a later analysis, a missense DCLRE1C variant was linked to TCR beta V- and J-gene trimming. Roughly uniform depth of sequencing across donors was assumed in presence/absence analyses.

Researchers ran the PCR with 60 Vbeta and 13 Jbeta primers. Measured with immunoSEQ multiplex PCR; TCRdb has only the in-frame clones, and not every one. The table shows under 95,000 clones, with around 80% occurring only once. This clone was observed a handful of times. Its antigen is not identified. Trimming stripped 2 bases from V and 4 bases from J, with 12 bases between. Germline CDR1 reads SGHVS; CDR2 reads FNYEAQ. This CDR3 contains 15 residues. Sequenced: PBMCs. The V gene is TRBV7-6, the J gene TRBJ1-5, with TRBD1 as a possible D gene (5 bases). The receptor was derived from a man between 40 and 49 years old in good health and CMV-seronegative. CDR3 in amino acids: CASSLSPGHNQPQHF. As DNA, the CDR3 is TGTGCCAGCAGCTTATCCCCAGGGCATAATCAGCCCCAGCATTTT.